Shown below are 25 T cell receptor beta chains from a single sample sequenced in a study of T-cell reconstitution after alpha-beta-depleted transplantation in children (dated by TCRdb to 2016 to 2018). The method was PCR. Sequencing was carried out with an Illumina HiSeq 2500. To normalize quantification of the TCRbeta repertoire, the TCR libraries were built with molecular barcoding that relied on unique molecular identifiers. TCRdb reprocessed the public reads (quality trimming at Q25 with fastp, clone calling with MiXCR) and kept in-frame beta chains. Duplicate CDR3 protein sequences are folded into a single record with the most common DNA and genes. The sample table shows just under 550,000 distinct CDR3 sequences, and around 16% are seen once. Roughly 3.3% of the sample is in the top ten clones. Sequenced here: PBMCs from the stem cell graft donor, sampled from the stem cell graft. The source is a human donor who donated a stem cell graft to a child with acute lymphoblastic leukemia.

This clonotype was seen a single time. CDR3 coding DNA: TGTGCCAGCAGCCTAAGTCTGGGTGCGGGCTCGAACACCGGGGAGCTGTTTTTT. This gives the protein CASSLSLGAGSNTGELFF. The V and J genes are TRBV3-1 and TRBJ2-2; D perhaps matches TRBD2 (5 bases). V was trimmed by 4 bases and J by 0 bases, leaving 18 bases between them. This CDR3 spans 18 amino acids. From germline, CDR1 is LGHDT and CDR2 YNNKEL (reference sequence).

The chain recombines TRBV5-1 with TRBJ1-1; no firm D call. Trimming left V 0 bases short and J 0 bases short, with 12 bases between. This CDR3 contains 16 residues. The V gene's germline CDR1 is SGHRS and CDR2 YFSETQ. CDR3 amino acids: CASSLEARAMNTEAFF. In DNA, the CDR3 is TGCGCCAGCAGCTTGGAGGCGAGAGCCATGAACACTGAAGCTTTCTTT.

This clonotype was observed a handful of times. For the CDR3, the DNA is TGTGCCAGCAGCCACAGGACTAGCGCCCTCACAGATACGCAGTATTTT. This gives the protein CASSHRTSALTDTQYF. The rearrangement uses TRBV3-1 and TRBJ2-3; the match to TRBD2 covers 9 bases. The germline V gene encodes CDR1 LGHDT and CDR2 YNNKEL (reference sequence). Trimming cost V 3 bases and J 2 bases; bases outside gene matches: 6. There are 16 residues in the CDR3.

The chain has TRBV20-1 and TRBJ2-7, with 7 bases that match TRBD1. Trimming cost V 6 bases and J 2 bases; bases outside gene matches: 7. The CDR3 has 13 amino acids. The germline CDR1 and CDR2 sequences are DFQATT and SNEGSKA (reference sequence). The CDR3 protein is CSAPTGDTYEQYF. CDR3 DNA: TGCAGTGCCCCCACAGGGGACACCTACGAGCAGTACTTC.

This rearrangement joins TRBV27 to TRBJ1-1, with D possibly being TRBD1 (5 bases). CDR1 and CDR2 from the germline V gene are MNHEY and SMNVEV (reference sequence). The length of the CDR3 is 13 residues. V was pared by 5 bases and J by 11 bases, with 18 bases between. CDR3 region: CASSPGTEVGAFF. Here the CDR3 DNA reads TGTGCCAGCAGTCCCGGGACCGAGGTTGGTGCTTTCTTT.

This clonotype showed up just once. This may be a read error, as it is one base from a much larger clone. The chain links TRBV29-1 to TRBJ2-6; tentatively, D is TRBD1 (5 bases). The CDR3 extends over 13 amino acids. CDR1 is SQVTM and CDR2 is ANQGSEA in the germline V gene. Here the CDR3 reads CSVAFSGAYVLTF. CDR3 DNA sequence: TGCAGCGTTGCCTTCTCTGGGGCCTACGTCCTGACTTTC.

This clonotype came up many times. J is TRBJ1-5 and V is TRBV20-1; D possibly corresponds to TRBD1 (5 bases). Trimming took off 2 bases at V and 2 bases at J, with 16 bases between the two ends. Germline loops: CDR1 DFQATT, CDR2 SNEGSKA (reference sequence). The CDR3 loop spans 16 amino acids. CDR3 region: CSARTQGYLGNQPQHF. CDR3 sequence (DNA): TGCAGTGCTAGAACCCAGGGTTATTTGGGCAATCAGCCCCAGCATTTT.

In this sample, this clonotype turned up a few times. The J gene is TRBJ2-2, the V gene TRBV20-1; 8 nucleotides agree with TRBD2. Germline-derived CDR1 and CDR2 are DFQATT and SNEGSKA (reference sequence). J was trimmed by 6 bases and V by 6 bases; bases with no gene match: 9. This CDR3 is 14 amino acids long. The CDR3 is CSARPGTRAGELFF. CDR3 coding DNA: TGCAGTGCAAGACCCGGGACTAGGGCCGGGGAGCTGTTTTTT.

This clonotype was recorded a few times. The rearrangement links TRBV10-3 to TRBJ1-6; a possible D gene is TRBD1 (5 bases). V lost 1 base and J 0 bases, leaving 16 bases between the germline ends. This CDR3 region has 19 residues. Germline CDR1 ENHRY, CDR2 SYGVKD. The CDR3 sequence is CAISELGGVSSSYNSPLHF. CDR3 coding DNA: TGTGCCATCAGTGAGTTAGGAGGGGTGTCCTCCTCCTATAATTCACCCCTCCACTTT.

CDR3 sequence reads: CASSLELAGADTGELFF. As DNA, the CDR3 is TGCGCCAGCAGCTTGGAACTAGCGGGAGCTGACACCGGGGAGCTGTTTTTT. This chain connects TRBV5-1 to TRBJ2-2; 11 bases are a match to TRBD2. Germline V lookup: CDR1 SGHRS, CDR2 YFSETQ. Germline trimming cut 0 bases from V and 3 bases from J; bases unmatched to any gene: 4. CDR3 size: 17 residues.

A few counts support this clonotype. V is TRBV18 and J is TRBJ2-7; either TRBD1 or TRBD2 may supply D (5 bases each). CDR3 length equals 14 residues. Trimming cost V 1 base and J 1 base, with 8 bases left between them. Looked up from germline, CDR1 is KGHSH and CDR2 is LQKENI. As DNA, the CDR3 is TGTGCCAGCTCACCACGAGGGGAATCCTACGAGCAGTACTTC. Translating it yields CASSPRGESYEQYF.

V is TRBV20-1 and J is TRBJ1-1, with 7 bases aligning to TRBD1. CDR1 DFQATT and CDR2 SNEGSKA come from the germline V gene (reference sequence). The CDR3 runs 17 residues. With 4 bases clipped from V and 1 base from J, the junction kept 15 bases outside the gene matches. The CDR3 protein is CSATPGQPSGANTEAFF. The CDR3 DNA follows: TGCAGTGCTACCCCGGGACAGCCTTCTGGCGCGAACACTGAAGCTTTCTTT.

This clonotype was counted a few times. The chain employs TRBV20-1 and TRBJ2-7; 7 bases agree with TRBD2. J lost 0 bases, V lost 5 bases, and 4 bases had no gene match. Germline V gene data show CDR1 as DFQATT and CDR2 as SNEGSKA (reference sequence). This CDR3 has 13 residues. This chain's CDR3 is CSALRTSSYEQYF. In nucleotides, the CDR3 is TGCAGTGCTTTACGGACTAGCTCCTACGAGCAGTACTTC.

This chain uses TRBV5-1 with TRBJ2-3, with no clear D. CDR3 length: 15 amino acids. The germline V gene has CDR1 SGHRS and CDR2 YFSETQ. V was cut by 0 bases and J by 2 bases, with 10 bases left in between. For the CDR3, the DNA is TGCGCCAGCAGCTTGGTAGGGTGGAACACAGATACGCAGTATTTT. It translates to CASSLVGWNTDTQYF.

This chain uses TRBV5-6 with TRBJ1-2, with 7 bases matching TRBD1. The CDR3 consists of 14 residues. CDR1 and CDR2 from the germline V gene are SGHDT and YYEEEE. V trimming: 1 base; J trimming: 8 bases; junction bases outside the gene matches: 8. Written as DNA, the CDR3 is TGTGCCAGCAGCTTGTATAAGGGGGCTGAGGGCTACACCTTC. Its translation is CASSLYKGAEGYTF.

This clonotype turned up a few times. The chain carries TRBV5-1 and TRBJ1-2; tentatively, D is TRBD1 (6 bases). The CDR3 totals 15 residues. Germline V gene lookup returns CDR1 SGHRS and CDR2 YFSETQ. The germline V and J ends were trimmed by 0 bases and 3 bases, with 12 bases remaining between them. The CDR3 nucleotides read TGCGCCAGCAGCTTGGGCTCAGGGGTCGACTATGGCTACACCTTC. It encodes CASSLGSGVDYGYTF. Supplemented by reference TRBV5-1 and TRBJ1-2, the full variable domain reads KAGVTQTPRYLIKTRGQQVTLSCSPISGHRSVSWYQQTPGQGLQFLFEYFSETQRNKGNFPGRFSGRQFSNSRSEMNVSTLELGDSALYLCASSLGSGVDYGYTFGSGTRLTVV.

This clonotype was detected only a few times. This sequence joins TRBV20-1 and TRBJ1-2, with D hard to call. From germline, CDR1 is DFQATT and CDR2 SNEGSKA (reference sequence). This CDR3 comprises 15 residues. Deletions cut 3 bases from V and 5 bases from J, with 19 bases between. Here the CDR3 DNA reads TGCAGTGCTAGCCGCTACAGTGGGCTCGGGTATGGCTACACCTTC. Its protein product is CSASRYSGLGYGYTF.

In the case of this clonotype: One end of the junction is discordant with germline, which a read error may explain. The J gene is TRBJ2-1, the V gene TRBV7-9, with TRBD2 identical over 15 bases. Germline CDR1 is SEHNR and CDR2 is FQNEAQ (reference sequence). CDR3 length: 17 amino acids. CDR3 nucleotides: TGTGCCAGCAGCCCGGGACTAGCGGGAGGCTCCGACAATGAGCAGTTCTTC. The encoded protein is CASSPGLAGGSDNEQFF.

The chain couples TRBV15 to TRBJ2-1; D ambiguous. Germline lookup yields CDR1 LNHNV and CDR2 YYDKDF (reference sequence). V was trimmed by 0 bases and J by 4 bases, leaving 7 bases between them. The CDR3 has 14 residues. The CDR3 region is CATSREGLYNEQFF. The CDR3 region has the DNA TGTGCCACCAGCAGAGAGGGCTTATACAATGAGCAGTTCTTC.

The chain is built from TRBV11-1 and TRBJ2-6; TRBD2 matches at 11 bases. The CDR3 has 17 residues. In germline, CDR1 is SGHAT, CDR2 FQDESV (reference sequence). V trimming: 5 bases; J trimming: 0 bases; junction bases outside the gene matches: 3. The CDR3 DNA reads as TGTGCCAGCAGCACTACTAGCGGGAGCTCTGGGGCCAACGTCCTGACTTTC. Residues: CASSTTSGSSGANVLTF.

This clonotype occurred a few times. This chain connects TRBV7-3 to TRBJ1-1; D gene ambiguous. The CDR3 extends over 15 amino acids. Germline lookup yields CDR1 SGHTA and CDR2 FQGTGA. The V end was cut by 0 bases, the J end by 2 bases, with 10 bases between. CDR3 DNA: TGTGCCAGCAGCTTAACGGCAGATACCAACACTGAAGCTTTCTTT. It encodes CASSLTADTNTEAFF.

The chain combines TRBV6-1 with TRBJ2-7, with 7 bases fitting TRBD2. Per germline, CDR1 MNHNS and CDR2 SASEGT. J gave up 2 bases and V 6 bases, and 13 bases lay outside the gene matches. There are 16 residues in the CDR3. Written as DNA, the CDR3 is TGTGCCAGCAGCCCCCCCGGACTAGTCGGTGCCTACGAGCAGTACTTC. It is translated as CASSPPGLVGAYEQYF.

The V call is TRBV11-2, the J call TRBJ2-3; 13 bases agree with TRBD2. The germline V gene encodes CDR1 SGHAT and CDR2 FQNNGV. V lost 4 bases and J lost 4; bases outside the gene matches: 8. The CDR3 consists of 17 residues. As DNA, the CDR3 is TGTGCCAGCAGCTCAATAACTAGCGGGAGGGCCTCAGATACGCAGTATTTT. Its protein is CASSSITSGRASDTQYF.

The CDR3 nucleotides are TGCGCCAGCAGCCAAGACGTAAACAGGGGTACTGAAGCTTTCTTT. Encoded protein: CASSQDVNRGTEAFF. The gene calls are TRBV4-1 and TRBJ1-1, with TRBD1 identical over 7 bases. CDR1 MGHRA and CDR2 YSYEKL come from the germline V gene. The CDR3 is 15 amino acids. V shed 0 bases and J 5 bases; nucleotides not matched to a gene: 6.

The chain employs TRBV4-1 and TRBJ1-2; 9 bases fit TRBD1. This CDR3 is built from 15 residues. Trimming at V came to 3 bases and at J to 2 bases, leaving 4 bases not matched to a gene. CDR1 is MGHRA and CDR2 is YSYEKL in the germline V gene. In nucleotides, the CDR3 is TGCGCCAGCAGCCACCCCGGGACAGGGAACTATGGCTACACCTTC. Translation gives CASSHPGTGNYGYTF.